The 25 T cell receptor beta chains listed next were all sequenced from one sample in a study of cytomegalovirus exposure and HLA in healthy donors. 60 Vbeta and 13 Jbeta primers were used in PCR. The protocol was immunoSEQ multiplex PCR, while the TCRdb copy is restricted to in-frame clones and leaves out a portion. The sample holds 120,000 or so clones, nearly 80% seen once. The sample was PBMCs. These TCRs come from a woman between 40 and 55 years old in good health and CMV-seronegative.

J is TRBJ2-1 and V is TRBV9, with a weak D call TRBD1 (6 bases). The CDR3 spans 16 residues. V gave up 4 bases and J gave up 5 bases, with 19 bases separating them. Germline CDR1 SGDLS, CDR2 YYNGEE. This CDR3 is CASSPGGSRANNEQFF. Here the CDR3 DNA reads TGTGCCAGCAGCCCTGGGGGCTCCCGTGCAAACAATGAGCAGTTCTTC.

V and J are TRBV7-2 and TRBJ2-7; 16 positions agree with TRBD2. With 6 bases clipped from V and 7 bases from J, the junction kept 3 bases outside the gene matches. This CDR3 comprises 14 residues. Looked up from germline, CDR1 is SGHTA and CDR2 is FQGNSA. The CDR3 region is CASSWGLAGGEQYF. In nucleotides, the CDR3 is TGTGCCAGCAGTTGGGGACTAGCGGGAGGGGAGCAGTACTTC.

In its sample, this clone was seen a few times. The chain uses TRBV18 and TRBJ2-5; a possible D gene is TRBD2 (6 bases). The length of the CDR3 is 13 residues. Trimming removed 3 bases from V and 5 bases from J, with 10 bases in between. The germline CDR1 and CDR2 sequences are KGHSH and LQKENI. CDR3 DNA: TGTGCCAGCTCACCGGGGAGCGGGGAGACCCAGTACTTC. Translating it yields CASSPGSGETQYF.

The rearrangement joins TRBV9 to TRBJ1-2; TRBD1 matches 9 bases. This CDR3 has 14 residues. Germline assignment: CDR1 SGDLS and CDR2 YYNGEE. V dropped 2 bases and J dropped 7; count of bases not matched to a gene: 6. This chain's CDR3 is CASSVAGTGSGYTF. CDR3 coding DNA: TGTGCCAGCAGCGTCGCCGGGACAGGGTCTGGCTACACCTTC. The complete variable domain, with remaining parts taken from reference TRBV9 and TRBJ1-2, reads DSGVTQTPKHLITATGQRVTLRCSPRSGDLSVYWYQQSLDQGLQFLIQYYNGEERAKGNILERFSAQQFPDLHSELNLSSLELGDSALYFCASSVAGTGSGYTFGSGTRLTVV.

V gene TRBV6-5 combines with J gene TRBJ2-5, with 9 nucleotides matching TRBD2. Near its end, the DNA agrees better with TRBJ2-7, so the J call may be wrong. This CDR3 spans 14 amino acids. Germline CDR1 MNHEY, CDR2 SVGAGI. DNA for the CDR3: TGTGCCAGCAGAACGACTAGCGGTCCCTACGAGCAGTACTTC. Protein sequence: CASRTTSGPYEQYF.

The V gene is TRBV9, the J gene TRBJ2-7, with 9 bases lining up with TRBD1. The CDR3 is 18 residues long. Unmatched junction bases numbered 16, after V lost 4 bases and J lost 2 bases. Germline assignment: CDR1 SGDLS and CDR2 YYNGEE. The CDR3 DNA is TGTGCCAGCAGCCTCCGCTGGGTGGGGGACAGGGTGCCCTACGAGCAGTACTTC. It codes for CASSLRWVGDRVPYEQYF.

This chain links TRBV6-1 with TRBJ1-3; the match to TRBD1 covers 7 bases. This CDR3 is built from 13 residues. J was trimmed by 2 bases and V by 7 bases; bases with no gene match: 2. CDR1 and CDR2 (germline): MNHNS, SASEGT. CDR3 region: CASTTGPGNTIYF. The DNA of the CDR3 is TGTGCCAGCACGACAGGGCCTGGAAACACCATATATTTT.

This chain joins TRBV25-1 and TRBJ2-7; no definite D call. Germline assignment: CDR1 MGHDK and CDR2 SYGVNS. V lost 5 bases to trimming and J lost 3 bases, with 11 bases between them. The CDR3 consists of 13 residues. CDR3: CASSHTVDYEQYF. In nucleotides, the CDR3 is TGTGCCAGCAGTCATACGGTAGACTACGAGCAGTACTTC.

The chain couples TRBV7-9 to TRBJ2-3; 7 positions match TRBD1. The CDR3 is 16 residues long. J was trimmed by 1 base and V by 5 bases; bases with no gene match: 9. Germline V gene sequence: CDR1 SEHNR, CDR2 FQNEAQ (reference sequence). The chain's CDR3 is CASSAGDSGGTDTQYF. The CDR3 DNA reads TGTGCCAGCAGCGCCGGGGACAGCGGTGGCACAGATACGCAGTATTTT.

This chain joins TRBV15 and TRBJ2-7, with D perhaps matching TRBD1 (6 bases). Germline CDR1 LNHNV, CDR2 YYDKDF (reference sequence). The CDR3 has 15 amino acids. The V gene lost 0 bases and the J gene lost 2 bases, with 11 bases spanning the gap. This chain's CDR3 is CATSRDQGSPYEQYF. The CDR3 region has the DNA TGTGCCACCAGCAGAGATCAGGGGAGTCCCTACGAGCAGTACTTC. The variable domain in full, completed from reference TRBV15 and TRBJ2-7, reads DAMVIQNPRYQVTQFGKPVTLSCSQTLNHNVMYWYQQKSSQAPKLLFHYYDKDFNNEADTPDNFQSRRPNTSFCFLDIRSPGLGDTAMYLCATSRDQGSPYEQYFGPGTRLTVT.

The chain combines TRBV7-2 with TRBJ1-1, with D perhaps matching TRBD1 (5 bases). Per the germline V gene, CDR1 is SGHTA and CDR2 is FQGNSA. Trimming cost V 2 bases and J 1 base, with 8 bases left between them. There are 14 residues in the CDR3. CDR3 amino acids: CASSLNGQNTEAFF. CDR3 coding DNA: TGTGCCAGCAGCTTAAACGGACAGAACACTGAAGCTTTCTTT.

The chain combines TRBV29-1 with TRBJ1-5; 11 bases are shared with TRBD1. Germline V gene sequence: CDR1 SQVTM, CDR2 ANQGSEA. The junction had 7 bases not matched to a gene; V was cut back by 7 bases and J by 2 bases. The CDR3 loop spans 15 amino acids. This CDR3 is CSARTGGTGNQPQHF. The CDR3, as DNA: TGCAGCGCTCGGACAGGGGGCACAGGCAATCAGCCCCAGCATTTT.

The chain uses TRBV28 and TRBJ1-1; 9 nucleotides agree with TRBD1. Germline CDR1 and CDR2: MDHEN and SYDVKM. After removal of 4 bases from V and 6 bases from J, the junction contained 12 bases not matched to a gene. The CDR3 has 16 amino acids. CDR3 sequence reads: CASSSSGTGNPSEAFF. The CDR3 region has the DNA TGTGCCAGCAGTTCCTCCGGGACAGGGAATCCTTCTGAAGCTTTCTTT.

CDR3 DNA sequence: TGCGCCAGCAGCTTAGACAGGGATGAGCAGTTCTTC. This encodes CASSLDRDEQFF. The chain joins TRBV5-1 to TRBJ2-1, with 7 bases identical to TRBD1. CDR3 length: 12 amino acids. V gave up 2 bases and J gave up 8 bases; unmatched junction bases: 1. CDR1 and CDR2 (germline): SGHRS, YFSETQ.

The rearrangement uses TRBV4-2 and TRBJ2-7, with D possibly TRBD1 on 6 matching bases. The germline V gene encodes CDR1 LGHNA and CDR2 YNFKEQ. CDR3 length: 16 amino acids. Trimming left V 0 bases short and J 6 bases short, with 18 bases between. CDR3 coding DNA: TGTGCCAGCAGCCAAGATAGGGGGAGATTCCTCTCCGAGCAGTACTTC. Its translation: CASSQDRGRFLSEQYF.

Here the CDR3 reads CASRSRYNSPLHF. For the CDR3, the DNA is TGTGCCAGCAGGAGTCGGTACAATTCACCCCTCCACTTT. This chain links TRBV28 with TRBJ1-6; D uncertain. Trimming cost V 6 bases and J 7 bases, with 10 bases left between them. Germline values: CDR1 MDHEN, CDR2 SYDVKM. The CDR3 extends over 13 amino acids.

V and J are TRBV5-1 and TRBJ2-7, with 7 bases aligning to TRBD2. The germline gives CDR1 SGHRS, CDR2 YFSETQ. The CDR3 has 14 amino acids. V shed 1 base, J shed 5 bases, and the junction held 6 bases outside the gene matches. The CDR3 sequence is CASSLSSGGDEQYF. Here the CDR3 DNA reads TGCGCCAGCAGCTTGTCATCTGGGGGGGACGAGCAGTACTTC. The whole variable domain, remainder taken from reference TRBV5-1 and TRBJ2-7, is KAGVTQTPRYLIKTRGQQVTLSCSPISGHRSVSWYQQTPGQGLQFLFEYFSETQRNKGNFPGRFSGRQFSNSRSEMNVSTLELGDSALYLCASSLSSGGDEQYFGPGTRLTVT.

The chain employs TRBV9 and TRBJ2-1; a weak D match, TRBD1 (5 bases). CDR3 size: 13 residues. With 2 bases removed from V and 8 bases from J, the gap between germline ends came to 11 bases. Germline V lookup: CDR1 SGDLS, CDR2 YYNGEE. This CDR3 is CASSVDSYYEQFF. CDR3 coding DNA: TGTGCCAGCAGCGTTGACAGTTACTATGAGCAGTTCTTC.

The chain carries TRBV5-5 and TRBJ2-7; possibly TRBD1 for D (6 bases). V was cut by 3 bases and J by 4 bases, with 14 bases left in between. CDR3 size: 14 residues. Germline values: CDR1 SGHKS, CDR2 YYEKEE (reference sequence). DNA for the CDR3: TGTGCCAGCAGCTCCGTTGGACAGCGATACGAGCAGTACTTC. It specifies CASSSVGQRYEQYF.

The gene calls are TRBV10-1 and TRBJ1-6; no firm D call. The CDR3 has 13 residues. Germline V lookup: CDR1 WNHNN, CDR2 SYGVQD (reference sequence). Deletions cut 4 bases from V and 9 bases from J, with 10 bases between. The CDR3 DNA sequence: TGCGCCAGCAGTGGACCGAGCGGTTCACCCCTCCACTTT. Protein sequence: CASSGPSGSPLHF.

The gene calls are TRBV9 and TRBJ1-2; TRBD1 matches 8 bases. This CDR3 contains 15 residues. In germline, CDR1 is SGDLS, CDR2 YYNGEE. With V trimmed by 4 bases and J by 4 bases, 9 bases remained unmatched. The CDR3 region is CASSPGQAGAYGYTF. Here the CDR3 DNA reads TGTGCCAGCAGCCCGGGACAGGCTGGGGCCTATGGCTACACCTTC.

The J gene is TRBJ2-1, the V gene TRBV9; 9 bases map to TRBD1. With 3 bases clipped from V and 6 bases from J, the junction kept 10 bases outside the gene matches. This CDR3 comprises 16 residues. Germline values: CDR1 SGDLS, CDR2 YYNGEE. The chain's CDR3 is CASSASGTGFVNEQFF. The CDR3 DNA reads TGTGCCAGCAGCGCCTCCGGGACAGGGTTTGTCAATGAGCAGTTCTTC.

This sequence joins TRBV6-1 and TRBJ1-1, with D hard to call. The CDR3 extends over 13 amino acids. Between the trimmed V and J ends, which lost 2 bases and 1 base, there was a span of 5 bases. Germline values: CDR1 MNHNS, CDR2 SASEGT. As DNA, the CDR3 is TGTGCCAGCAGTGAACAGGCGAACACTGAAGCTTTCTTT. It translates to CASSEQANTEAFF.

CDR3 protein: CASSLEVASGRPNEQFF. As DNA, the CDR3 is TGTGCCAGCAGCTTGGAAGTGGCTAGCGGGAGACCTAATGAGCAGTTCTTC. The chain links TRBV5-8 to TRBJ2-1; 10 nucleotides match TRBD2. The J segment lost 7 bases and the V segment lost 0 bases, leaving 10 bases of the junction unmatched. This CDR3 has 17 residues. From germline, CDR1 is SGHTS and CDR2 YDEGEE.

Only a few counts were recorded for this clone. The chain combines TRBV10-3 with TRBJ2-3; TRBD2 aligns across 8 bases. J gave up 5 bases and V 10 bases, and 14 bases lay outside the gene matches. From germline, CDR1 is ENHRY and CDR2 SYGVKD. The CDR3 extends over 15 amino acids. Here the CDR3 DNA reads TGTGCCACGACAGTCGTAGCGGGATTGGGAGATACGCAGTATTTT. Protein sequence: CATTVVAGLGDTQYF.